These 24 T cell receptor beta chains share one sample of origin, sequenced in a study of ipilimumab plus nivolumab after autologous stem cell transplantation. Some clones are missing from TCRdb's copy, which holds only in-frame ones; the method was immunoSEQ multiplex PCR. The table lists about 83,000 clones, 65% to 85% of them singletons, with around 2% in the top ten. This sample comprised PBMCs, obtained in a trial of ipilimumab plus nivolumab as post-transplant consolidation. Receptors originate from a male donor with diffuse large B-cell lymphoma.

This sequence joins TRBV7-3 and TRBJ2-7; 9 positions match TRBD2. Trimming at V came to 5 bases and at J to 2 bases, leaving 7 bases not matched to a gene. The V gene's germline CDR1 is SGHTA and CDR2 FQGTGA. This CDR3 region has 15 residues. The CDR3 DNA sequence: TGTGCCAGCAGCCAAAGCGGGGGGCCTACCTACGAGCAGTACTTC. Its protein is CASSQSGGPTYEQYF.

This sequence joins TRBV7-2 and TRBJ2-7, with 7 bases matching TRBD2. Trimming cost V 5 bases and J 5 bases; bases outside gene matches: 9. CDR1 is SGHTA and CDR2 is FQGNSA in the germline V gene. This CDR3 contains 14 residues. In DNA form, the CDR3 reads TGTGCCAGCAGCCGCAGACTAGCTGACCACGAGCAGTACTTC. It encodes CASSRRLADHEQYF.

This sequence joins TRBV6-6 and TRBJ1-1; TRBD1 aligns across 7 bases. With 5 bases clipped from V and 5 bases from J, the junction kept 8 bases outside the gene matches. There are 14 residues in the CDR3. Germline CDR1 is MNHNY and CDR2 is SVGAGI (reference sequence). CDR3 residues: CASSALQGRTEAFF. CDR3 nucleotide sequence: TGTGCCAGCAGTGCCCTACAGGGGAGGACTGAAGCTTTCTTT.

The chain employs TRBV19 and TRBJ2-3; 7 nucleotides align to TRBD1. The CDR3 has 13 residues. J gave up 5 bases and V 3 bases, and 2 bases lay outside the gene matches. The germline V gene has CDR1 LNHDA and CDR2 SQIVND (reference sequence). The CDR3 protein is CASSMGQRDTQYF. DNA of the CDR3: TGTGCCAGTAGTATGGGACAGCGAGATACGCAGTATTTT.

There are a few counts of this clone. CDR3 nucleotides: TGTGCCATCAGTGCGACCCCGGGACAGATGAACACCGGGGAGCTGTTTTTT. Translating it yields CAISATPGQMNTGELFF. The chain has TRBV10-3 and TRBJ2-2, with 7 positions matching TRBD1. The CDR3 length is 17 residues. CDR1 is ENHRY and CDR2 is SYGVKD in the germline V gene. After removal of 4 bases from V and 1 base from J, the junction contained 9 bases not matched to a gene.

V and J are TRBV2 and TRBJ2-5; 8 nucleotides match TRBD1. Losses at the gene ends were 5 bases for V and 4 bases for J; bases not matched to a gene: 9. CDR3 length equals 15 residues. Germline CDR1 and CDR2: SNHLY and FYNNEI. The chain's CDR3 is CASSFTDRGGETQYF. The CDR3 DNA sequence: TGTGCCAGCAGTTTTACTGACAGGGGCGGAGAGACCCAGTACTTC. Supplemented by reference TRBV2 and TRBJ2-5, the full variable domain reads EPEVTQTPSHQVTQMGQEVILRCVPISNHLYFYWYRQILGQKVEFLVSFYNNEISEKSEIFDDQFSVERPDGSNFTLKIRSTKLEDSAMYFCASSFTDRGGETQYFGPGTRLLVL.

This chain connects TRBV5-1 to TRBJ1-5; D uncertain. Per germline, CDR1 SGHRS and CDR2 YFSETQ. CDR3 length equals 15 residues. V was shortened by 4 bases and J by 3 bases, with 14 bases between the two germline ends. Written as DNA, the CDR3 is TGCGCCAGCAGCCCCTCCGCAGGTTTCAATCAGCCCCAGCATTTT. Translating gives CASSPSAGFNQPQHF. Looking up the rest from reference TRBV5-1 and TRBJ1-5 gives the full variable domain: KAGVTQTPRYLIKTRGQQVTLSCSPISGHRSVSWYQQTPGQGLQFLFEYFSETQRNKGNFPGRFSGRQFSNSRSEMNVSTLELGDSALYLCASSPSAGFNQPQHFGDGTRLSIL.

This clone showed up just once. The chain recombines TRBV4-1 with TRBJ2-4, with no clear D. Germline V CDR1 and CDR2: MGHRA, YSYEKL. With 1 base removed from V and 0 bases from J, the gap between germline ends came to 10 bases. The CDR3 is made up of 16 amino acids. The DNA of the CDR3 is TGCGCCAGCAGCCAAGGGGTAGTGGGAGCCAAAAACATTCAGTACTTC. It is translated as CASSQGVVGAKNIQYF.

The V gene is TRBV2, the J gene TRBJ1-5; possible D gene TRBD1, 5 bases. Germline V gives CDR1 SNHLY, CDR2 FYNNEI. V lost 6 bases to trimming and J lost 5 bases, with 14 bases between them. The CDR3 has 14 amino acids. CDR3 sequence: CASREGLGDQPQHF. The CDR3 DNA reads TGTGCCAGCAGAGAGGGGCTAGGGGATCAGCCCCAGCATTTT.

This chain uses TRBV19 with TRBJ1-2, with 8 bases matching TRBD1. Trimming took 1 base from V and 4 from J; bases not matched to a gene: 17. The CDR3 loop spans 19 amino acids. Per the germline V gene, CDR1 is LNHDA and CDR2 is SQIVND (reference sequence). The CDR3 DNA follows: TGTGCCAGTAGTATAGCCCGGACAGGGAAGGCTTCTACGGTCTATGGCTACACCTTC. It codes for CASSIARTGKASTVYGYTF.

The chain is built from TRBV6-5 and TRBJ2-7, with D unclear. Looked up from germline, CDR1 is MNHEY and CDR2 is SVGAGI. This CDR3 is built from 12 residues. With 7 bases removed from V and 2 bases from J, the gap between germline ends came to 9 bases. The CDR3 DNA is TGTGCCAGCACCGCGCCGACCTACGAGCAGTACTTC. Translation gives CASTAPTYEQYF.

The chain uses TRBV30 and TRBJ1-3, with D hard to call. Germline V lookup: CDR1 GTSNPN, CDR2 SVGIG (reference sequence). This CDR3 contains 15 residues. V was trimmed by 5 bases and J by 4 bases, leaving 18 bases between them. CDR3 in DNA: TGTGCCTGGTCCCTTGGAAATTCGGTCGGAAACACCATATATTTT. Residues: CAWSLGNSVGNTIYF. Based on the CDR3 plus reference TRBV30 and TRBJ1-3, the full variable domain is SQTIHQWPATLVQPVGSPLSLECTVEGTSNPNLYWYRQAAGRGLQLLFYSVGIGQISSEVPQNLSASRPQDRQFILSSKKLLLSDSGFYLCAWSLGNSVGNTIYFGEGSWLTVV.

The chain couples TRBV5-4 to TRBJ1-3; D is uncertain. The CDR3 is 12 amino acids. Germline CDR1 is SGHNT and CDR2 is YYREEE (reference sequence). Trimming shortened V by 1 base and J by 3 bases, and 2 bases separated the two germline ends. The CDR3 DNA follows: TGTGCCAGCAGCTTGAATGGAAACACCATATATTTT. This translates into CASSLNGNTIYF.

In its sample, this clone was seen a few times. The rearrangement links TRBV5-1 to TRBJ1-1; 7 bases agree with TRBD1. This CDR3 has 13 residues. V gave up 0 bases and J gave up 9 bases; unmatched junction bases: 5. CDR1 is SGHRS and CDR2 is YFSETQ in the germline V gene. This chain's CDR3 is CASSLAGTVQAFF. The CDR3 DNA sequence: TGCGCCAGCAGCTTGGCCGGGACAGTTCAAGCTTTCTTT.

The chain employs TRBV5-1 and TRBJ1-2, with D possibly matching TRBD1 (5 bases). Germline CDR1 SGHRS, CDR2 YFSETQ. The CDR3 has 16 amino acids. Deletions cut 1 base from V and 0 bases from J, with 13 bases between. CDR3 amino acids: CASSLSPGLSNYGYTF. CDR3 bases: TGCGCCAGCAGCTTGTCCCCAGGGCTATCTAACTATGGCTACACCTTC.

This clone is a singleton in its sample. The chain couples TRBV25-1 to TRBJ1-2; TRBD1 matches 7 bases. The V gene end was trimmed by 3 bases and the J gene end by 1 base; junction bases not matched to a gene: 5. Germline assignment: CDR1 MGHDK and CDR2 SYGVNS. This CDR3 has 15 amino acids. This chain's CDR3 is CASSDPGTDNYGYTF. The CDR3 region has the DNA TGTGCCAGCAGTGACCCCGGGACAGATAACTATGGCTACACCTTC.

The chain uses TRBV4-1 and TRBJ1-2; 7 bases match TRBD1. V lost 2 bases, J lost 0 bases, and 9 bases stayed unmatched. Per the germline V gene, CDR1 is MGHRA and CDR2 is YSYEKL. The CDR3 spans 17 residues. The CDR3 spells CASSQWSDRATNYGYTF. The CDR3 bases are TGCGCCAGCAGCCAATGGTCCGACAGGGCTACTAACTATGGCTACACCTTC.

The chain recombines TRBV4-2 with TRBJ2-5; TRBD2 matches 10 bases. V gave up 1 base and J gave up 7 bases; unmatched junction bases: 15. Germline V gene sequence: CDR1 LGHNA, CDR2 YNFKEQ. There are 18 residues in the CDR3. DNA of the CDR3: TGTGCCAGCAGCCAAGCGGGGCCGGCAGCGGGGGGGCCGGGGACCCAGTACTTC. It yields the protein CASSQAGPAAGGPGTQYF.

V is TRBV2 and J is TRBJ1-5; unclear D gene. Germline CDR1 reads SNHLY; CDR2 reads FYNNEI. The CDR3 contains 13 residues. V lost 3 bases to trimming and J lost 2 bases, with 5 bases between them. CDR3 nucleotides: TGTGCCAGCAGTGATAATCGCAATCAGCCCCAGCATTTT. Translation: CASSDNRNQPQHF.

This clone was seen a single time. This chain links TRBV11-3 with TRBJ2-2, with 8 bases aligning to TRBD1. The germline V gene has CDR1 SGHNT and CDR2 YENEEA. The CDR3 has 16 residues. Trimming at V came to 5 bases and at J to 1 base, leaving 6 bases not matched to a gene. The CDR3 region is CASSPGQGWNTGELFF. For the CDR3, the DNA is TGTGCCAGCAGCCCTGGACAGGGCTGGAACACCGGGGAGCTGTTTTTT.

This chain uses TRBV5-4 with TRBJ2-7; 9 bases agree with TRBD1. This CDR3 is built from 16 residues. Unmatched junction bases numbered 15, after V lost 5 bases and J lost 6 bases. Germline CDR1 is SGHNT and CDR2 is YYREEE (reference sequence). As DNA, the CDR3 is TGTGCCAGCAGTGGGAGAGGGGACAGGGTTCTTCGCGAGCAGTACTTC. Translation gives CASSGRGDRVLREQYF.

Comments on this clone: A junction boundary mismatches the germline segment, possibly from a read error. The sample contains more than one DNA sequence encoding this CDR3. V gene TRBV6-6 combines with J gene TRBJ2-2; D perhaps matches TRBD2 (5 bases). The germline CDR1 and CDR2 sequences are MNHNY and SVGAGI (reference sequence). The CDR3 is 15 residues long. DNA of the CDR3: TGTGCCAGCAGTTACTCAGGAGCGAACACCGGGGAGCTATTTTTT. Translating it yields CASSYSGANTGELFF.

V gene TRBV2 combines with J gene TRBJ1-5; TRBD1 aligns across 8 bases. This CDR3 spans 14 amino acids. Trimming took 6 bases from V and 6 from J; bases not matched to a gene: 7. Germline-derived CDR1 and CDR2 are SNHLY and FYNNEI. In nucleotides, the CDR3 is TGTGCCAGCAGCTACAGGGGGGGAGGTCAGCCCCAGCATTTT. This codes for CASSYRGGGQPQHF.

For this clone: This specimen includes other DNA sequences encoding the same CDR3. The rearrangement joins TRBV7-9 to TRBJ2-5; TRBD2 matches 12 bases. In germline, CDR1 is SEHNR, CDR2 FQNEAQ (reference sequence). J was trimmed by 5 bases and V by 5 bases; bases with no gene match: 6. This CDR3 has 15 residues. The CDR3 sequence is CASSPSGGAGETQYF. Written as DNA, the CDR3 is TGTGCCAGCAGCCCTAGCGGGGGGGCCGGGGAGACCCAGTACTTC.